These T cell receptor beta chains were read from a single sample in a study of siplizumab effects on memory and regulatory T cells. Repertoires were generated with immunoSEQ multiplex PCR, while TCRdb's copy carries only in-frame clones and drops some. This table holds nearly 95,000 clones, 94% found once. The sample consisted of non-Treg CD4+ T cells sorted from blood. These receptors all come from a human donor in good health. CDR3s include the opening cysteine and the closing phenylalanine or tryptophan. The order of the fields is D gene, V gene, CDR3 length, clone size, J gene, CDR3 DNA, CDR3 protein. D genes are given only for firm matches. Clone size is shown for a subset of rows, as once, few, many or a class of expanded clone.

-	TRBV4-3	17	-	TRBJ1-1	TGCGCCAGCAGCCAAGATAAGAGGAACCCCGGGACATTTGAAGCTTTCTTT	CASSQDKRNPGTFEAFF
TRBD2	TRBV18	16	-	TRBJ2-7	TGTGCCAGCTCAGCGGGACTAGCGGGAGGGCCTCTCGAGCAGTACTTC	CASSAGLAGGPLEQYF
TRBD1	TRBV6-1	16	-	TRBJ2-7	TGTGCCAGCAGTGAACCGGGACAGGGACGACCCTACGAGCAGTACTTC	CASSEPGQGRPYEQYF
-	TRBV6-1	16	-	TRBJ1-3	TGTGCCAGCAGTGAAAGAGGGGCGTTCTCTGGAAACACCACATATTTT	CASSERGAFSGNTTYF
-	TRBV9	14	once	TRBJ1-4	TGTGCCAGCAGCGTCAGTGGGCCTAATGAAAAACTGTTTTTT	CASSVSGPNEKLFF
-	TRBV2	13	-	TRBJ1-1	TGTGCCAGCAAAGAAAGGGAGAACACTGAAGCTTTCTTT	CASKERENTEAFF
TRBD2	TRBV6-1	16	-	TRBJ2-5	TGTGCCAGCAGTGCGACTAGCGGGGGGTTTGGGGAGACCCAGTACTTC	CASSATSGGFGETQYF
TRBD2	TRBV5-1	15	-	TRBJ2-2	TGCGCCAGCTCCGGGACTACCTCGAACACCGGGGAGCTGTTTTTT	CASSGTTSNTGELFF
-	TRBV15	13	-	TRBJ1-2	TGTGCCACCAGCAGACGGGGGGCAGGAGGCTACACCTTC	CATSRRGAGGYTF
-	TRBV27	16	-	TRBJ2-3	TGTGCCAGCACCCAAGGAGCAGGGGCCCTTAGGGATACGCAGTATTTT	CASTQGAGALRDTQYF
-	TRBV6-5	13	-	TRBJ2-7	TGTGCCAGCAGTTATTCGGGGGCCTACGAGCAGTACTTC	CASSYSGAYEQYF
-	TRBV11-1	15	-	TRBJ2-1	TGTGCCAGCAGGCCAGGGGGGGGGAAACACAATGAGCAGTTCTTC	CASRPGGGKHNEQFF
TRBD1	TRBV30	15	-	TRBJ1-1	TGTGCCTGGATGGGGGTCAGGGGGTCGAACACTGAAGCTTTCTTT	CAWMGVRGSNTEAFF
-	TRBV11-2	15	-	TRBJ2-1	TGTGCCAGCAGACAGCCCGGGGGCTCCTACAATGAGCAGTTCTTC	CASRQPGGSYNEQFF
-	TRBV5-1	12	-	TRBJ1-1	TGTGCCAGCAGCTTTAGCCAGGCAGAAGCTTTCTTT	CASSFSQAEAFF
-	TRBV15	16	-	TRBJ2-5	TGTGCCACCAGCGAGGGAGGGGGCGGGCGAGGGGAGACCCAGTACTTC	CATSEGGGGRGETQYF
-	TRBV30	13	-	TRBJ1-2	TGTGCCTGGGGTAGACTGACGAACTATGGCTACACCTTC	CAWGRLTNYGYTF
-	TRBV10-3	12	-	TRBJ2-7	TGTGCCATCAGTGAGACCGGGGACGAGCAGTACTTC	CAISETGDEQYF
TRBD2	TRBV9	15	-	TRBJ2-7	TGTGCCAGCAGCGTCTCTAGCGGGAGTCACTACGAGCAGTACTTC	CASSVSSGSHYEQYF
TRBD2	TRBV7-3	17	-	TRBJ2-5	TGTGCCAGCAGCCCATTTAGCGGGAGCGACAGAGGGGAGACCCAGTACTTC	CASSPFSGSDRGETQYF
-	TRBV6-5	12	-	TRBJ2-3	TGTGCCAGCAAAGGGAGCACAGATACGCAGTATTTT	CASKGSTDTQYF
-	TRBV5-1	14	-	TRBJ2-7	TGCGCCAGCAGCTTGGCCCCACTAGCTTACGAGCAGTACTTC	CASSLAPLAYEQYF
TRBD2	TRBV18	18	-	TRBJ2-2	TGTGCCAGCTCACCCCTTTCCGGGACTAGCGGATACACCGGGGAGCTGTTTTTT	CASSPLSGTSGYTGELFF
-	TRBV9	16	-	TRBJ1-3	TGTGCCAGCAGCCTTCCGGGTAGCAGCTCTGGAAACACCATATATTTT	CASSLPGSSSGNTIYF
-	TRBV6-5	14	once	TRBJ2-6	TGTGCCAGCAGTTCTGTCTCTGGGGCCAACGTCCTGACTTTC	CASSSVSGANVLTF
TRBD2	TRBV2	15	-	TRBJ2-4	TGTGCCAGCAGGACTAGCGGGGTCGCCAAAAACATTCAGTACTTC	CASRTSGVAKNIQYF
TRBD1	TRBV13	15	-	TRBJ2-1	TGTGCCAGCAGATGGACAGGGGGCGGGGGCAATGAGCAGTTCTTC	CASRWTGGGGNEQFF
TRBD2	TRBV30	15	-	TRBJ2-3	TGTGCCTGGAGTACAGCCACACTAGCGCGAGATACGCAGTATTTT	CAWSTATLARDTQYF
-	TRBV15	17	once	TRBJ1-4	TGTGCCACCAGCGGTCTGTTGGTGGGTTCCACTAATGAAAAACTGTTTTTT	CATSGLLVGSTNEKLFF
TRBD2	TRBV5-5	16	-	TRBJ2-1	TGTGCCAGCAGCCCCAGACTAGCGGGGAGCTACAATGAGCAGTTCTTC	CASSPRLAGSYNEQFF
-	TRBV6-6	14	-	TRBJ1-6	TGTGCCAGCAGTCAACGACAGGAAAATTCACCCCTCCACTTT	CASSQRQENSPLHF
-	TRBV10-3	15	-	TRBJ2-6	TGTGCCATCAGTGTAGACAGCTCTGGGGCCAACGTCCTGACTTTC	CAISVDSSGANVLTF
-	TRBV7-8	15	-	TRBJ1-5	TGTGCCAGCAGCGAGAGGACTGCGAGCAATCAGCCCCAGCATTTT	CASSERTASNQPQHF
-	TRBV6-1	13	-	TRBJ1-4	TGTGCCAGCAGTGAGACCGGGACAGAAAAACTGTTTTTT	CASSETGTEKLFF
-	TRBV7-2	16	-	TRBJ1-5	TGTGCCAGCAGCCAACGCGGTCAGGGGAGCAATCAGCCCCAGCATTTT	CASSQRGQGSNQPQHF
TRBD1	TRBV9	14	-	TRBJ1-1	TGTGCCAGCAGCGTGGACAGGGTACGGACTGAAGCTTTCTTT	CASSVDRVRTEAFF
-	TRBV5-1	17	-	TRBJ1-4	TGCGCCAGCAGATCCGGCGGGATACTCGCAACTAATGAAAAACTGTTTTTT	CASRSGGILATNEKLFF
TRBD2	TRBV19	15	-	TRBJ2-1	TGTGCCAGCGTCGTTGTAGCGGGGGGGTACAATGAGCAGTTCTTC	CASVVVAGGYNEQFF
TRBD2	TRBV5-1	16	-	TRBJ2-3	TGCGCCAGCAGCTTGCTGGTGCGGGGGGGCGTAGATACGCAGTATTTT	CASSLLVRGGVDTQYF
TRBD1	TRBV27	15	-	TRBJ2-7	TGTGCCAGCAGTTTGGTTGACAGGGGTTCCTACGAGCAGTACTTC	CASSLVDRGSYEQYF
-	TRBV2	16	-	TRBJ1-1	TGTGCCAGCAGGGGGGGCAGGGGCCTAATGAACACTGAAGCTTTCTTT	CASRGGRGLMNTEAFF
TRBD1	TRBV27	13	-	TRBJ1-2	TGTGCCAGCAGTACAGGGGCTTGGGGTGGCTACACCTTC	CASSTGAWGGYTF
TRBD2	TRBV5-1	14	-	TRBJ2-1	TGCGCCAGCAGCTTGGTCTCGCGGGGGGCCCCCCCGTTCTTC	CASSLVSRGAPPFF
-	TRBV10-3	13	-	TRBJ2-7	TGTGCCATCAGGGGGACACAAGAGAGGGAGCAGTACTTC	CAIRGTQEREQYF
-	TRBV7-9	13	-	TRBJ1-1	TGTGCCAGCAGGTACAAAGGGAACACTGAAGCTTTCTTT	CASRYKGNTEAFF
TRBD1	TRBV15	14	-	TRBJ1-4	TGTGCCACCAGCAGCGACAGGGCCCGCAGGGAACTGTTTTTT	CATSSDRARRELFF
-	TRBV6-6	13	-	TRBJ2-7	TGTGCCAGCAGTTACTCGAAGGGGTGGGAGCAGTACTTC	CASSYSKGWEQYF
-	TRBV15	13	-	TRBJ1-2	TGTGCCACCAGCAGAGGACAGTACTATGGCTACACCTTC	CATSRGQYYGYTF
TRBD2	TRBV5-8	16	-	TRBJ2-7	TGTGCCAGCAGCTTGAGACTCAGCGGGGGCCGCTACGAGCAGTACTTC	CASSLRLSGGRYEQYF
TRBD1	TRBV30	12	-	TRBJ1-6	TGTGCCTCTGGACAGGGTCATTCACCCCTCCACTTT	CASGQGHSPLHF
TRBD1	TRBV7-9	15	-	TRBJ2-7	TGTGCCAGCAGCACCGGGACAGGGGGTAGCTACGAGCAGTACTTC	CASSTGTGGSYEQYF
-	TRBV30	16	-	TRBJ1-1	TGTGCCTGGAGTGACCCTAAGGCCAGAGGGACCACTGAAGCTTTCTTT	CAWSDPKARGTTEAFF
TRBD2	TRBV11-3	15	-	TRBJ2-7	TGTGCCAGCAGCTTAGTGACTAGCGGGAGTTACGAGCAGTACTTC	CASSLVTSGSYEQYF
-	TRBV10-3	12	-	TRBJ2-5	TGTGCCATCAGTGATGGGGGGGAGACCCAGTACTTC	CAISDGGETQYF
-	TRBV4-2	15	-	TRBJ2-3	TGTGCCAGCAGCCAGCGTACTAGCAACCCAGATACGCAGTATTTT	CASSQRTSNPDTQYF
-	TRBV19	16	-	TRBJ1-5	TGTGCCAGTAGTATAGAAGGGGCGGGCAGCAATCAGCCCCAGCATTTT	CASSIEGAGSNQPQHF
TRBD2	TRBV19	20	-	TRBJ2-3	TGTGCCAGTAGTATTCTCCCAGACCGGACTAGCGGGAGGGGGGCAGATACGCAGTATTTT	CASSILPDRTSGRGADTQYF
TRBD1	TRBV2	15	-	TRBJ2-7	TGTGCCAGCAAGTATCGGGACAGCAGCTCCTACGAGCAGTACTTC	CASKYRDSSSYEQYF
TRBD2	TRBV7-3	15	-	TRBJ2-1	TGTGCCAGCAGCTCAATAGCGGGCACCTACAATGAGCAGTTCTTC	CASSSIAGTYNEQFF
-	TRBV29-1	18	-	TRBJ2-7	TGCAGCGTTGAGAGCCCTAAAATCACAGGTTTGGGCTCCTACGAGCAGTACTTC	CSVESPKITGLGSYEQYF